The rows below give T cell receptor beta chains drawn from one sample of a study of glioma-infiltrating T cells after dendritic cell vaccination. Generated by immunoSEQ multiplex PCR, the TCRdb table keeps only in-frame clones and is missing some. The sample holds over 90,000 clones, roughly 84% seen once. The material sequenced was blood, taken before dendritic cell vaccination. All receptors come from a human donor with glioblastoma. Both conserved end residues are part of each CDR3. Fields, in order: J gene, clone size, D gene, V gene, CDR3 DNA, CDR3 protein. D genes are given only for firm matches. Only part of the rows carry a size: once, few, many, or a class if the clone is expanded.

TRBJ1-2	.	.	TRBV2	TGTGCCAGCAGTGAGCCCCTTAGCTATGGCTACACCTTC	CASSEPLSYGYTF
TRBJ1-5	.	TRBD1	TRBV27	TGTGCCAGCAGTCTGAACAGGGGAAATCAGCCCCAGCATTTT	CASSLNRGNQPQHF
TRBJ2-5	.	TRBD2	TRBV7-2	TGTGCCAGCAGCTTAGTGACTAGCGGTCAGGAGACCCAGTACTTC	CASSLVTSGQETQYF
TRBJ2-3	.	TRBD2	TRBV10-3	TGTGCCATCAGTGAGTCTACTAGCGGGGGGGCCGGGAACACAGATACGCAGTATTTT	CAISESTSGGAGNTDTQYF
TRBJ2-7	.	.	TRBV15	TGTGCCACCAGCTTGCCAGGGGTAGGCTACGAGCAGTACTTC	CATSLPGVGYEQYF
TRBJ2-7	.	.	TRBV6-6	TGTGCCAGCAGTGCCGCAGGGGAGCAGTACTTC	CASSAAGEQYF
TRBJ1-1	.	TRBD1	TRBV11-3	TGTGCCAGCAGCCCGGGACAGACGACTGAAGCTTTCTTT	CASSPGQTTEAFF
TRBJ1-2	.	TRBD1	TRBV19	TGTGCCAGTAGTATACGCCCACGGACAGGGCTGAGGGGCTACACCTTC	CASSIRPRTGLRGYTF
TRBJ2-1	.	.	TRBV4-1	TGCGCCAGCAGCCAACAAGGAGGTCCCAGCTCCTACAATGAGCAGTTCTTC	CASSQQGGPSSYNEQFF
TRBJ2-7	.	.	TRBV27	TGTGCCAGCAGTTCCCGGGGTGCATACGAGCAGTACTTC	CASSSRGAYEQYF
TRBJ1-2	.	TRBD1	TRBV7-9	TGTGCCAGCAGCCCGGGAGGACAGGGATCACTTGGCTACACCTTC	CASSPGGQGSLGYTF
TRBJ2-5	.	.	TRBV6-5	TGTGCCAGCAGTCGCGCCGGACTGCAAGAGTCCCAGTACTTC	CASSRAGLQESQYF
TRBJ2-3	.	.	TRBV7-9	TGTGCCAGCAGCCCCCGGGGAGGAGTTATTCCAGATACGCAGTATTTT	CASSPRGGVIPDTQYF
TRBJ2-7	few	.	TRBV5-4	TGTGCCAGCAGCTTCGGAGTCCGGGACTCGTCGCAGGAGCAGTACTTC	CASSFGVRDSSQEQYF
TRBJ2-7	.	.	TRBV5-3	TGTGCCGGAGAGCCCCGCCGGGACTCCAAGTCCTACGAGCAGTACTTC	CAGEPRRDSKSYEQYF
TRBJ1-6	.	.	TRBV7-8	TGTGCCAGCAGACCGGACAGTTTTAGATCACCCCTCCACTTT	CASRPDSFRSPLHF
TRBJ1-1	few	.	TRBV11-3	TGTGCCAGCAGCTTTTCTTACACTGAAGCTTTCTTT	CASSFSYTEAFF
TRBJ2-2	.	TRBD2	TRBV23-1	TGCGCCAGCAGGCGGCGGGGACTAGGTGACGCCGGGGAGCTGTTTTTT	CASRRRGLGDAGELFF
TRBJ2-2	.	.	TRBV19	TGTGCCAGTAGTGTAGGAGGCACCGGGGAGCTGTTTTTT	CASSVGGTGELFF
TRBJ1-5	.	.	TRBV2	TGTGCCAGCAGTGAAAGGGGCGGTAGCAATCAGCCCCAGCATTTT	CASSERGGSNQPQHF
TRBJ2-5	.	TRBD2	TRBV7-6	TGTGCCAGCAATCTAGCGGGAGGAAAGACCCAGTACTTC	CASNLAGGKTQYF
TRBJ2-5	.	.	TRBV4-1	TGCGCCAGCAGCCAAGAAGGGGGGGTAGAGACCCAGTACTTC	CASSQEGGVETQYF
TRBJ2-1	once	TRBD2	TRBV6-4	TGTGCCAGCAGTGTCCAAGGACTAGCGGGTTCGGATGAGCAGTTCTTC	CASSVQGLAGSDEQFF
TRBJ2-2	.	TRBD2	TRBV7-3	TGTGCCAGCAGCTTTCTAGCGGGAGTCGAGACCGGGGAGCTGTTTTTT	CASSFLAGVETGELFF
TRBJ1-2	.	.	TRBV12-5	TGTGCTAGTGGTCAGGGGCTCCGATATGGCTACACCTTC	CASGQGLRYGYTF
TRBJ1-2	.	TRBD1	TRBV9	TGTGCCAGCAGCGCGACAGGGGATCCCTATGGCTACACCTTC	CASSATGDPYGYTF
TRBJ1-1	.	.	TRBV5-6	TGTGCCAGCAGCTTATTCAGGGCCCGTTCGAACACTGAAGCTTTCTTT	CASSLFRARSNTEAFF
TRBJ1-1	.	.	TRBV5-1	TGCGCCACCGCAGTTCCCCCCAGTGAAGCTTTCTTT	CATAVPPSEAFF
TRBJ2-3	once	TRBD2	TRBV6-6	TGTGCCAGCAGTTCAACTAGCGAGCCTGATACGCAGTATTTT	CASSSTSEPDTQYF